The 29 T cell receptor beta chains presented below share a single source sample, sequenced in a study of blood T cell repertoires in COVID-19 (TCRdb year 2020). The library was built by means of the immunoSEQ multiplex PCR assay. TCRdb stores this immuneACCESS table with in-frame sequences only. Part of the clones is absent; in the studies checked, under half of the shortfall reflects unresolved V genes, and no reason is known for the rest. This sample lists 150,000 to 190,000 clones; 88% were detected once. Of the sample, around 2.5% falls within the top ten clones. Sequencing used peripheral blood. All receptors derive from a woman in her sixties or seventies with acute or convalescent COVID-19.

This clone appeared once. The J gene is TRBJ1-6, the V gene TRBV11-2; 8 positions agree with TRBD1. CDR3 length: 14 amino acids. Germline V gene data show CDR1 as SGHAT and CDR2 as FQNNGV. Trimming cost V 4 bases and J 10 bases; bases outside gene matches: 6. CDR3 sequence reads: CASSSLTGESPLHF. The CDR3 DNA is TGTGCCAGCAGCTCCCTGACAGGGGAATCACCCCTCCACTTT.

The rearrangement uses TRBV19 and TRBJ2-3; 7 bases fit TRBD1. Germline V gives CDR1 LNHDA, CDR2 SQIVND (reference sequence). Trimming took 4 bases from V and 0 from J; bases not matched to a gene: 4. The CDR3 has 15 residues. The CDR3 reads CASSTGQTSTDTQYF. Written as DNA, the CDR3 is TGTGCCAGTAGTACGGGACAGACAAGCACAGATACGCAGTATTTT.

The chain uses TRBV19 and TRBJ1-1; no reliable D call. V lost 6 bases and J lost 0, with 14 bases in between. This CDR3 contains 15 residues. The germline V gene has CDR1 LNHDA and CDR2 SQIVND (reference sequence). This CDR3 reads CASRTREKMNTEAFF. In DNA, the CDR3 is TGTGCCAGTAGAACCCGGGAGAAGATGAACACTGAAGCTTTCTTT.

A note on this clone: At one boundary the junction diverges from the germline segment, which might be a read error. The rearrangement joins TRBV7-7 to TRBJ2-5; 11 bases agree with TRBD2. This CDR3 is built from 15 residues. Germline CDR1 reads SSHAT; CDR2 reads FNYEAQ (reference sequence). The CDR3 sequence is CASSLAGGRQETQYF. In nucleotides, the CDR3 is TGTGCTAGCAGCTTAGCGGGGGGGCGCCAAGAGACCCAGTACTTC.

The genes are TRBV14 and TRBJ2-2; 7 positions agree with TRBD2. CDR1 SGHDN and CDR2 FVKESK come from the germline V gene. The trim removed 0 bases at V and 5 bases at J, leaving 9 bases unmatched. The CDR3 is made up of 17 amino acids. The DNA for the CDR3 is TGTGCCAGCAGCCAAGATCCGGCGGGGGTCCGTACCGGGGAGCTGTTTTTT. Protein: CASSQDPAGVRTGELFF.

A single count supports this clone. This sequence joins TRBV5-4 and TRBJ2-7; perhaps TRBD2 as D (6 bases). In germline, CDR1 is SGHNT, CDR2 YYREEE (reference sequence). The CDR3 covers 14 residues. V was trimmed by 4 bases and J by 0 bases, leaving 11 bases between them. The CDR3 is CASSIPGSSYEQYF. The DNA of the CDR3 is TGTGCCAGCAGCATTCCCGGGAGCTCCTACGAGCAGTACTTC.

The chain combines TRBV29-1 with TRBJ1-1, with a tentative D call TRBD1 (6 bases). Per the germline V gene, CDR1 is SQVTM and CDR2 is ANQGSEA. The V end lost 7 bases, the J end lost 0 bases, and 18 bases lay between the germline ends. The CDR3 extends over 15 amino acids. The CDR3 DNA sequence: TGCAGCGCTGCCCTGGACAGCCGAATGAACACTGAAGCTTTCTTT. Translation: CSAALDSRMNTEAFF. Variable domain in full (rest from reference TRBV29-1 and TRBJ1-1): SAVISQKPSRDICQRGTSLTIQCQVDSQVTMMFWYRQQPGQSLTLIATANQGSEATYESGFVIDKFPISRPNLTFSTLTVSNMSPEDSSIYLCSAALDSRMNTEAFFGQGTRLTVV.

CDR3 sequence: CASRRATGGNQPQHF. The CDR3 DNA reads as TGTGCCAGTAGGCGGGCTACTGGGGGCAATCAGCCCCAGCATTTT. The chain combines TRBV19 with TRBJ1-5; D remains ambiguous. CDR1 and CDR2 (germline): LNHDA, SQIVND (reference sequence). The CDR3 runs to 15 residues. Deletions cut 6 bases from V and 2 bases from J, with 14 bases between.

The V gene is TRBV20-1, the J gene TRBJ1-2; 7 bases align to TRBD1. V gave up 3 bases and J gave up 4 bases; unmatched junction bases: 8. Germline CDR1 DFQATT, CDR2 SNEGSKA (reference sequence). The CDR3 is made up of 14 amino acids. The CDR3 protein is CSASVIGTVYGYTF. The DNA of the CDR3 is TGCAGTGCTAGTGTCATAGGGACAGTCTATGGCTACACCTTC.

This clone was counted between two and nine times. This chain uses TRBV10-3 with TRBJ1-2, with 7 bases aligning to TRBD1. CDR1 and CDR2 from the germline V gene are ENHRY and SYGVKD. The CDR3 spans 14 residues. After removal of 10 bases from V and 0 bases from J, the junction contained 8 bases not matched to a gene. The CDR3 region has the DNA TGTGCCACCGCCATAGGGACAGCTAACTATGGCTACACCTTC. It codes for CATAIGTANYGYTF.

The chain combines TRBV29-1 with TRBJ2-1; 8 bases match TRBD1. With V trimmed by 4 bases and J by 9 bases, 11 bases remained unmatched. The CDR3 consists of 14 residues. Germline values: CDR1 SQVTM, CDR2 ANQGSEA. CDR3 sequence (DNA): TGCAGCGTTGGGGGACTCAGGGGGCTGGGTGAGCAGTTCTTC. This encodes CSVGGLRGLGEQFF.

This chain uses TRBV27 with TRBJ2-1; TRBD2 aligns across 13 bases. The CDR3 is 14 amino acids. V gave up 9 bases and J gave up 8 bases; unmatched junction bases: 7. Germline loops: CDR1 MNHEY, CDR2 SMNVEV (reference sequence). CDR3 residues: CASWTSGGRDEQFF. The CDR3 DNA follows: TGTGCCAGTTGGACTAGCGGGGGTAGGGATGAGCAGTTCTTC.

V usage is TRBV28 and J usage is TRBJ2-7; 10 bases agree with TRBD1. The CDR3 covers 17 residues. CDR1 is MDHEN and CDR2 is SYDVKM in the germline V gene. V shed 4 bases, J shed 2 bases, and the junction held 11 bases outside the gene matches. The CDR3 region has the DNA TGTGCCAGCAGTTCCCCGACAGGGGGCAAGGCGCCCTACGAGCAGTACGTC. It is translated as CASSSPTGGKAPYEQYV.

The CDR3 loop is CASSPAGSQNTEAFF. The CDR3 DNA is TGTGCCAGCAGTCCTGCGGGGAGCCAAAACACTGAAGCTTTCTTT. The chain uses TRBV28 and TRBJ1-1; D is ambiguous. This CDR3 spans 15 amino acids. Trimming left V 5 bases short and J 2 bases short, with 15 bases between. Germline V gene sequence: CDR1 MDHEN, CDR2 SYDVKM.

This chain links TRBV27 with TRBJ1-2; weak D call: TRBD1 (5 bases). V shed 6 bases and J shed 4 bases, with 21 bases lying between them. Germline CDR1 reads MNHEY; CDR2 reads SMNVEV (reference sequence). There are 16 residues in the CDR3. CDR3 sequence: CASRKKYTDSVYGYTF. The CDR3 nucleotides are TGTGCCAGCAGAAAGAAATACACCGACAGTGTCTATGGCTACACCTTC.

The V call is TRBV6-5, the J call TRBJ1-4, with no clear D. The CDR3 loop spans 15 amino acids. V lost 0 bases and J 8 bases, leaving 13 bases between the germline ends. CDR1 MNHEY and CDR2 SVGAGI come from the germline V gene. CDR3: CASSYSRGINEKLFF. CDR3 in DNA: TGTGCCAGCAGTTACTCGAGAGGGATTAACGAAAAACTGTTTTTT.

This clone was observed a few times. This chain connects TRBV5-5 to TRBJ2-7; D might be TRBD2 (6 bases). Germline CDR1 SGHKS, CDR2 YYEKEE (reference sequence). Trimming removed 0 bases at V and 0 bases at J, with 10 bases between. CDR3 size: 15 residues. CDR3 in DNA: TGTGCCAGCAGCTTGGCTGCCGGGGGCTCCTACGAGCAGTACTTC. Translation gives CASSLAAGGSYEQYF.

The rearrangement uses TRBV5-4 and TRBJ2-7, with D perhaps TRBD1 (6 bases). V was shortened by 1 base and J by 2 bases, with 16 bases between the two germline ends. CDR3 length: 16 amino acids. Per the germline V gene, CDR1 is SGHNT and CDR2 is YYREEE (reference sequence). The CDR3: CASSLLGETGAYEQYF. CDR3 nucleotide sequence: TGTGCCAGCAGCTTGTTAGGAGAGACAGGCGCCTACGAGCAGTACTTC. Full variable domain (outside the CDR3, taken from reference TRBV5-4 and TRBJ2-7): ETGVTQSPTHLIKTRGQQVTLRCSSQSGHNTVSWYQQALGQGPQFIFQYYREEENGRGNFPPRFSGLQFPNYSSELNVNALELDDSALYLCASSLLGETGAYEQYFGPGTRLTVT.

The V gene is TRBV3-1 (or the pseudogene TRBV3-2), the J gene TRBJ1-1; no definite D call. Trimming removed 1 base at V and 3 bases at J, with 9 bases between. CDR1 and CDR2 (germline): LGHDT, YNNKEL (reference sequence). This CDR3 region has 14 residues. The CDR3 protein is CASSQGAGDTEAFF. The CDR3 DNA reads TGTGCCAGCAGCCAAGGGGCAGGCGACACTGAAGCTTTCTTT.

The chain uses TRBV4-3 and TRBJ1-2; D is undetermined. This CDR3 spans 15 amino acids. Germline loops: CDR1 LGHNA, CDR2 YSLEER. Deletions cut 4 bases from V and 8 bases from J, with 20 bases between. CDR3 DNA: TGCGCCAGCAGCCCCTATGCGGGAGTCGAATACGGCTACACCTTC. This sequence encodes CASSPYAGVEYGYTF.

V is TRBV5-4 and J is TRBJ1-2, with D perhaps TRBD1 (6 bases). V was cut by 3 bases and J by 6 bases, with 12 bases left in between. Germline loops: CDR1 SGHNT, CDR2 YYREEE (reference sequence). The CDR3 has 13 residues. The CDR3 sequence is CASSWTEIHGYTF. The CDR3 DNA follows: TGTGCCAGCAGCTGGACAGAGATCCATGGCTACACCTTC.

The rearrangement joins TRBV2 to TRBJ1-1; 7 bases are shared with TRBD1. The V segment lost 5 bases and the J segment 1 base; nucleotides outside the gene matches: 4. Per the germline V gene, CDR1 is SNHLY and CDR2 is FYNNEI. The CDR3 sequence is 14 residues long. In nucleotides, the CDR3 is TGTGCCAGCAGTACACAGGGGTGGAACACTGAAGCTTTCTTT. Translating it yields CASSTQGWNTEAFF.

The CDR3 region is CANEPGRADGYTF. The CDR3 DNA is TGTGCCAACGAGCCGGGCAGGGCGGATGGCTACACCTTC. The chain combines TRBV21-1 with TRBJ1-2; no check of the table's D call, TRBD1, against the DNA was made. TRBV21-1 corresponds to a pseudogene. This CDR3 comprises 13 residues.

This chain joins TRBV7-9 and TRBJ1-2; D remains unclear. This CDR3 region has 13 residues. V was trimmed by 8 bases and J by 0 bases, leaving 10 bases between them. The germline gives CDR1 SEHNR, CDR2 FQNEAQ (reference sequence). The CDR3 spells CASANGANYGYTF. Here the CDR3 DNA reads TGTGCCAGCGCCAACGGAGCTAACTATGGCTACACCTTC.

The rearrangement links TRBV4-2 to TRBJ2-5; TRBD2 aligns across 8 bases. Germline CDR1 LGHNA, CDR2 YNFKEQ. This CDR3 contains 16 residues. J was trimmed by 5 bases and V by 2 bases; bases with no gene match: 10. The chain's CDR3 is CASSQTPTGGRETQYF. CDR3 DNA: TGTGCCAGCAGCCAAACCCCAACGGGGGGGAGGGAGACCCAGTACTTC.

The gene calls are TRBV7-2 and TRBJ2-7, with 8 positions matching TRBD1. Germline values: CDR1 SGHTA, CDR2 FQGNSA. The CDR3 runs to 15 residues. The junction had 9 bases not matched to a gene; V was cut back by 5 bases and J by 3 bases. The CDR3 DNA reads TGTGCCAGCAGCGAGGGGCAGGGGGCTATCTACGAGCAGTACTTC. It is translated as CASSEGQGAIYEQYF.

The V call is TRBV19, the J call TRBJ1-1, with D maybe TRBD1 (5 bases). From germline, CDR1 is LNHDA and CDR2 SQIVND (reference sequence). CDR3 length: 15 amino acids. V lost 8 bases and J lost 4, with 20 bases in between. This CDR3 reads CASLPGLWGPTEAFF. In DNA form, the CDR3 reads TGTGCCAGTCTCCCGGGACTGTGGGGACCCACTGAAGCTTTCTTT.

The chain has TRBV7-2 and TRBJ2-5; 8 bases are a match to TRBD2. The CDR3 length is 15 residues. V was clipped by 0 bases and J by 4 bases; unmatched bases: 4. CDR1 is SGHTA and CDR2 is FQGNSA in the germline V gene. CDR3 bases: TGTGCCAGCAGCTTAGCGCGGGGGGCCTCAGAGACCCAGTACTTC. Protein product: CASSLARGASETQYF.

The chain is built from TRBV6-2 or TRBV6-3 and TRBJ1-2, with 9 positions matching TRBD1. The ends lost 5 bases at V and 4 bases at J; junction bases unmatched: 8. Germline CDR1 reads MNHEY; CDR2 reads SVGEGT. The CDR3 runs 15 residues. CDR3 sequence reads: CASSPRTGESYGYTF. The CDR3 bases are TGTGCCAGCAGTCCGAGGACAGGGGAGAGCTATGGCTACACCTTC.